This T cell receptor (beta chain) stems from a study of blood T cells in healthy people across ages. PBMCs were isolated at a quantity of at least 7 million per sample. V was trimmed by 2 bases and J by 9 bases, leaving 11 bases between them. Germline CDR1 is KGHSH and CDR2 is LQKENI. The CDR3 runs 13 residues. Primers used in a second PCR of about 6 to 12 cycles were a sample-barcoded 5' primer and a J-beta primer mix. TCRdb re-called the 5' RACE reads with MiXCR, one entry per CDR3 protein. The repertoire holds 1 million or so distinct CDR3 sequences, with 40% to 55% as singletons. This clonotype was observed a few times.

This TCR derives from a woman aged 55-70 years in good health. Sequencing used blood. This sequence joins TRBV18 and TRBJ2-1; unclear D gene. CDR3 in DNA: TGTGCCAGCTCACCAGTTCTCGCGGTTGAGCAGTTCTTC. Translated: CASSPVLAVEQFF. The complete variable domain, with remaining parts taken from reference TRBV18 and TRBJ2-1, reads NAGVMQNPRHLVRRRGQEARLRCSPMKGHSHVYWYRQLPEEGLKFMVYLQKENIIDESGMPKERFSAEFPKEGPSILRIQQVVRGDSAAYFCASSPVLAVEQFFGPGTRLTVL.